The clone carrying this T cell receptor beta chain has a count of ten or more. V shed 2 bases and J shed 4 bases, with 11 bases lying between them. The CDR3 runs 14 residues. CDR1 is MNHEY and CDR2 is SVGAGI in the germline V gene. This entry belongs to a study of neurological immune-mediated disorders. The authors produced cDNA by 5'RACE using 10-nucleotide random UMIs. TCRdb used MiXCR to reprocess the 5' RACE reads, holding one entry per CDR3 protein. The sample contains approximately 50,000 distinct CDR3 sequences, around 3.5% of which appear only once. The receptor's source is a man aged 55-75 years with multiple sclerosis. The chain carries TRBV6-5 and TRBJ1-1; perhaps TRBD1 as D (6 bases). The sample was PBMCs. The DNA for the CDR3 is TGTGCCAGCAGTTACGGGGGCATAGGCACTGAAGCTTTCTTT. Protein: CASSYGGIGTEAFF.